One and the same sample provided the 5 T cell receptor beta chains below, sequenced in a study of response to subunit inactivated influenza vaccine. TCRdb re-derived calls from the RT-PCR reads in MiXCR, one entry per CDR3 protein. Among about 520,000 distinct CDR3 sequences listed, 7.2% were seen once. The material was PBMCs from blood, obtained around 25 months after vaccination. The receptors shown here come from a man aged 45 to 70 who received an inactivated influenza vaccine.

At least ten counts were recorded for this clonotype. The chain recombines TRBV7-9 with TRBJ1-2, with D uncertain. CDR1 is SEHNR, CDR2 FQNEAQ, per germline (reference sequence). The CDR3 is 14 residues long. Trimming shortened V by 5 bases and J by 1 base, and 11 bases separated the two germline ends. CDR3 residues: CASSEGLGNYGYTF. The DNA for the CDR3 is TGTGCCAGCAGCGAAGGCTTGGGTAACTATGGCTACACCTTC.

The table lists this clonotype with many counts. The chain carries TRBV19 and TRBJ2-1; TRBD2 is a possible D gene (8 bases). In germline, CDR1 is LNHDA, CDR2 SQIVND (reference sequence). The CDR3 sequence is 15 residues long. Trimming cost V 5 bases and J 5 bases, with 16 bases left between them. CDR3 sequence: CASSREGAQNNEQFF. CDR3 in DNA: TGTGCCAGTAGTCGGGAGGGGGCCCAAAACAATGAGCAGTTCTTC.

This clonotype was picked up many times. This chain links TRBV29-1 with TRBJ1-2; TRBD1 matches at 9 bases. Germline V gene sequence: CDR1 SQVTM, CDR2 ANQGSEA. This CDR3 has 12 amino acids. V was pared by 6 bases and J by 7 bases, with 6 bases of the junction left unmatched. CDR3 residues: CSVEGQGGGYTF. The DNA of the CDR3 is TGCAGCGTCGAGGGACAGGGAGGTGGCTACACCTTC.

This clonotype came up a few times. The gene calls are TRBV20-1 and TRBJ2-5; tentative D call: TRBD2 (5 bases). Germline V lookup: CDR1 DFQATT, CDR2 SNEGSKA (reference sequence). CDR3 length: 12 residues. Trimming cost V 5 bases and J 4 bases, with 11 bases left between them. Here the CDR3 reads CSAPGLGETQYF. In DNA, the CDR3 is TGCAGTGCTCCAGGACTGGGAGAGACCCAGTACTTC.

This clonotype was recorded at least ten times. V usage is TRBV7-2 and J usage is TRBJ1-1; 7 positions match TRBD1. CDR1 and CDR2 (germline): SGHTA, FQGNSA. The CDR3 is 15 residues long. Trimming cost V 1 base and J 4 bases; bases outside gene matches: 6. The CDR3 sequence is CASSLGDSLGTEAFF. The CDR3 region has the DNA TGTGCCAGCAGCTTAGGGGACAGCCTTGGCACTGAAGCTTTCTTT.